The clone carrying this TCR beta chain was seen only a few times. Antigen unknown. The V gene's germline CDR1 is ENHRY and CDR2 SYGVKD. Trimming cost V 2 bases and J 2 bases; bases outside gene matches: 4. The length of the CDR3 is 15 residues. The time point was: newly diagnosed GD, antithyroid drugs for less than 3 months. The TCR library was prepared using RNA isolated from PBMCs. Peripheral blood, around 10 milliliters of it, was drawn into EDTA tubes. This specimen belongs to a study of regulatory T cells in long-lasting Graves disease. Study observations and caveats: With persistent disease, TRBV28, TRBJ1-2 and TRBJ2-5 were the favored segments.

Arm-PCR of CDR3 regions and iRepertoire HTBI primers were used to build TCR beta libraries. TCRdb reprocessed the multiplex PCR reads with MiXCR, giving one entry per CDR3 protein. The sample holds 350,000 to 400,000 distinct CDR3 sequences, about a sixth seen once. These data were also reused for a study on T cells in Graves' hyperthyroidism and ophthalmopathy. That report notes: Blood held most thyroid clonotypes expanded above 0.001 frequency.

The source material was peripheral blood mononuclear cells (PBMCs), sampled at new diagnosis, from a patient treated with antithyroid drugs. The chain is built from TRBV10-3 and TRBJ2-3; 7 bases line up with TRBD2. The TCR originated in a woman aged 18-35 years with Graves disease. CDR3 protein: CAISEASGYTDTQYF. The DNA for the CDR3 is TGTGCCATCAGTGAGGCTAGCGGCTACACAGATACGCAGTATTTT.